The 15 T cell receptor beta chains listed next were all sequenced from one sample in a study of T cell repertoires in cytomegalovirus infection. TCRdb reanalysed the reads using MiXCR and keeps one entry per CDR3 protein. The sample has some 700,000 distinct CDR3 sequences, 35% seen once; the top ten hold more than 2.5%. The source material was PBMCs. The receptors shown here come from a human donor in good health (CMV status not recorded). Some clones in this sample may be carry-over from other donors' samples.

This clonotype was recorded many times. V usage is TRBV5-8 and J usage is TRBJ2-1; possibly TRBD1 for D (6 bases). CDR1 is SGHTS, CDR2 YDEGEE, per germline. The CDR3 totals 16 residues. V lost 2 bases and J 0 bases, leaving 12 bases between the germline ends. CDR3 sequence (DNA): TGTGCCAGCAGCTTAAACAGGGAACTCTCCTACAATGAGCAGTTCTTC. Amino acids: CASSLNRELSYNEQFF.

This clonotype was observed a few times. This rearrangement joins TRBV7-6 to TRBJ2-6; maybe TRBD2 (5 bases). From germline, CDR1 is SGHVS and CDR2 FNYEAQ. The germline V and J ends were trimmed by 2 bases and 2 bases, with 13 bases remaining between them. This CDR3 has 17 amino acids. This chain's CDR3 is CASSLSGGATGANVLTF. The DNA of the CDR3 is TGTGCCAGCAGCTTATCCGGAGGCGCCACTGGGGCCAACGTCCTGACTTTC.

Ten or more counts support this clonotype. The chain's CDR3 is CASSHQGENQPQHF. For the CDR3, the DNA is TGTGCCAGCAGTCACCAGGGGGAGAATCAGCCCCAGCATTTT. The J gene is TRBJ1-5, the V gene TRBV12-3 or TRBV12-4; 7 bases align to TRBD1. This CDR3 is 14 amino acids long. With V trimmed by 5 bases and J by 4 bases, 5 bases remained unmatched.

This chain uses TRBV20-1 with TRBJ2-5; tentative D call: TRBD2 (6 bases). Trimming shortened V by 6 bases and J by 1 base, and 15 bases separated the two germline ends. The germline V gene has CDR1 DFQATT and CDR2 SNEGSKA (reference sequence). CDR3 length equals 14 residues. CDR3 nucleotide sequence: TGCAGTGCCCCCCCCCTAGCGAGCCAAGAGACCCAGTACTTC. Its protein is CSAPPLASQETQYF.

This chain connects TRBV7-2 to TRBJ2-5; D perhaps matches TRBD1 (6 bases). The V end was cut by 6 bases, the J end by 3 bases, with 17 bases between. The CDR3 runs 15 residues. In germline, CDR1 is SGHTA, CDR2 FQGNSA. The CDR3 nucleotides read TGTGCCAGCAGTCAAATCGGACAGACCAAAGAGACCCAGTACTTC. Amino acid sequence: CASSQIGQTKETQYF.

The chain employs TRBV28 and TRBJ2-7; tentative D call: TRBD2 (6 bases). V was shortened by 1 base and J by 0 bases, with 16 bases between the two germline ends. Germline V gene sequence: CDR1 MDHEN, CDR2 SYDVKM. This CDR3 is 17 amino acids long. In DNA form, the CDR3 reads TGTGCCAGCAGTTTATCAACCTTGCGGGAAGACTCCTACGAGCAGTACTTC. It is translated as CASSLSTLREDSYEQYF.

As to this clonotype: As the CDR3 is not closed by the conserved phenylalanine or tryptophan, this likely results from a read error. This sequence joins TRBV2 and TRBJ2-2; 14 nucleotides agree with TRBD2. The length of the CDR3 is 18 residues. Per the germline V gene, CDR1 is SNHLY and CDR2 is FYNNEI. J gave up 4 bases and V 7 bases, and 11 bases lay outside the gene matches. In nucleotides, the CDR3 is TGTGCCAGCACCTCGTTGGGGACTAGCGGGAGTGCCACCGGGGAGCTGTTTTCT. It specifies CASTSLGTSGSATGELFS.

V gene TRBV12-3 or TRBV12-4 combines with J gene TRBJ2-1; possibly TRBD2 for D (5 bases). Trimming stripped 10 bases from V and 3 bases from J, with 10 bases between. This CDR3 has 12 residues. CDR3 residues: CAISENYNEQFF. CDR3 coding DNA: TGTGCCATTAGCGAAAACTACAATGAGCAGTTCTTC.

The chain recombines TRBV7-2 with TRBJ2-3, with TRBD2 matching over 9 bases. The CDR3 contains 17 residues. Germline V gene lookup returns CDR1 SGHTA and CDR2 FQGNSA. V was pared by 2 bases and J by 1 base, with 7 bases of the junction left unmatched. The CDR3 protein is CASSLSLAGWGTDTQYF. In DNA form, the CDR3 reads TGTGCCAGCAGCTTATCCCTAGCGGGATGGGGCACAGATACGCAGTATTTT.

V usage is TRBV2 and J usage is TRBJ2-3; 11 bases fit TRBD1. The CDR3 is 15 amino acids. The germline gives CDR1 SNHLY, CDR2 FYNNEI. The trim removed 6 bases at V and 4 bases at J, leaving 6 bases unmatched. CDR3 nucleotide sequence: TGTGCCAGCAGGGGACAGGGGGTTTCGTCAGATACGCAGTATTTT. It is translated as CASRGQGVSSDTQYF.

This clonotype was counted many times. The chain has TRBV7-6 and TRBJ2-7; D gene unclear. CDR1 and CDR2 (germline): SGHVS, FNYEAQ. Between the trimmed V and J ends, which lost 3 bases and 3 bases, there was a span of 12 bases. The CDR3 runs to 14 residues. The CDR3 DNA reads as TGTGCCAGCAGCTTCGGTGACACACTCTACGAGCAGTACTTC. Translated, it gives CASSFGDTLYEQYF.

The chain carries TRBV19 and TRBJ1-1; D remains unclear. The germline CDR1 and CDR2 sequences are LNHDA and SQIVND (reference sequence). The CDR3 contains 14 residues. The V end was cut by 6 bases, the J end by 1 base, with 12 bases between. Here the CDR3 DNA reads TGTGCCAGTAGAAATAGGTACAAGAACACTGAAGCTTTCTTT. Encoded protein: CASRNRYKNTEAFF.

The chain carries TRBV19 and TRBJ1-1, with D unresolved. CDR1 is LNHDA, CDR2 SQIVND, per germline (reference sequence). The ends were cut back, 6 bases at V and 4 bases at J, with 15 bases in the middle. The CDR3 has 14 residues. CDR3 in amino acids: CASSPRAVSTEAFF. Here the CDR3 DNA reads TGTGCCAGTAGCCCCCGCGCGGTGAGCACTGAAGCTTTCTTT.

The chain joins TRBV27 to TRBJ2-7, with D possibly TRBD1 on 6 matching bases. The germline V gene has CDR1 MNHEY and CDR2 SMNVEV (reference sequence). This CDR3 is built from 14 residues. Trimming pared 4 bases from V and 6 bases from J, leaving 16 bases between. Written as DNA, the CDR3 is TGTGCCAGCAGTTCACGGACAGAGACCTTCGAGCAGTACTTC. It yields the protein CASSSRTETFEQYF.

This clonotype has a count of ten or more. CDR3 loop: CASSWGGTDNYEQYF. The CDR3 DNA reads TGTGCCAGCAGCTGGGGGGGGACCGACAACTACGAGCAGTACTTC. This rearrangement joins TRBV7-2 to TRBJ2-7; 7 positions match TRBD2. The CDR3 loop spans 15 amino acids. CDR1 and CDR2 from the germline V gene are SGHTA and FQGNSA. The trim removed 4 bases at V and 3 bases at J, leaving 9 bases unmatched.